One and the same sample provided the 11 T cell receptor beta chains below, sequenced in a study of cytomegalovirus exposure and HLA in healthy donors. Libraries were prepared by immunoSEQ multiplex PCR; TCRdb keeps only in-frame clonotypes and omits some of them. This table holds tens of thousands of clones, more than 80% found once. Sequencing was performed on PBMCs. The receptors derive from a woman aged 18-29 years in good health and CMV-seronegative.

DNA of the CDR3: TGTGCCAGCAGCTTATTAGCGGGGGTGGTGGATACGCAGTATTTT. It is translated as CASSLLAGVVDTQYF. The J gene is TRBJ2-3, the V gene TRBV7-2, with 9 bases matching TRBD2. The V segment lost 2 bases and the J segment 6 bases; nucleotides outside the gene matches: 6. CDR3 size: 15 residues. CDR1 is SGHTA and CDR2 is FQGNSA in the germline V gene.

In DNA, the CDR3 is TGTGCCAGCAGCCAAGCTTGGAGACAGGGGGACAATGAGCAGTTCTTC. Its protein product is CASSQAWRQGDNEQFF. This chain links TRBV4-2 with TRBJ2-1; 9 nucleotides align to TRBD1. The length of the CDR3 is 16 residues. The germline gives CDR1 LGHNA, CDR2 YNFKEQ. The ends lost 1 base at V and 5 bases at J; junction bases unmatched: 6.

The chain employs TRBV10-2 and TRBJ2-5, with D possibly being TRBD1 (6 bases). The CDR3 runs 14 residues. The germline CDR1 and CDR2 sequences are WSHSY and SAAADI. V lost 7 bases to trimming and J lost 5 bases, with 17 bases between them. CDR3 amino acids: CASTSAGVWETQYF. The CDR3 nucleotides are TGCGCCAGCACCTCGGCAGGGGTGTGGGAGACCCAGTACTTC.

The chain is built from TRBV5-1 and TRBJ2-1; 12 bases fit TRBD2. Per the germline V gene, CDR1 is SGHRS and CDR2 is YFSETQ. Trimming cost V 0 bases and J 5 bases; bases outside gene matches: 3. This CDR3 is 16 amino acids long. The CDR3 spells CASSLVSSGGDNEQFF. The CDR3 nucleotides are TGCGCCAGCAGCTTGGTTTCTAGCGGGGGGGACAATGAGCAGTTCTTC.

V is TRBV19 and J is TRBJ2-5; TRBD1 matches at 10 bases. This CDR3 spans 19 amino acids. The junction had 15 bases not matched to a gene; V was cut back by 5 bases and J by 0 bases. Germline lookup yields CDR1 LNHDA and CDR2 SQIVND (reference sequence). This CDR3 reads CASSPRTPPGQGYQETQYF. DNA for the CDR3: TGTGCCAGTAGTCCCCGGACCCCACCGGGACAGGGGTACCAAGAGACCCAGTACTTC.

In this sample, this clone turned up once. The chain has TRBV7-6 and TRBJ2-3, with D unresolved. This CDR3 is built from 13 residues. V was pared by 3 bases and J by 4 bases, with 8 bases between. Germline V lookup: CDR1 SGHVS, CDR2 FNYEAQ. In nucleotides, the CDR3 is TGTGCCAGCAGCTTCCGACTCGCAGATACGCAGTATTTT. Amino acid sequence: CASSFRLADTQYF. Together with reference TRBV7-6 and TRBJ2-3, the CDR3 gives the full variable domain: GAGVSQSPRYKVTKRGQDVALRCDPISGHVSLYWYRQALGQGPEFLTYFNYEAQQDKSGLPNDRFSAERPEGSISTLTIQRTEQRDSAMYRCASSFRLADTQYFGPGTRLTVL.

This rearrangement joins TRBV19 to TRBJ2-7, with 12 positions matching TRBD1. The CDR3 totals 17 residues. Trimming cost V 6 bases and J 2 bases; bases outside gene matches: 11. The germline CDR1 and CDR2 sequences are LNHDA and SQIVND (reference sequence). CDR3 sequence reads: CASSAGTGGTKTYEQYV. In nucleotides, the CDR3 is TGTGCCAGTAGCGCCGGGACAGGGGGCACTAAGACCTACGAGCAGTACGTC.

The V and J genes are TRBV7-9 and TRBJ1-2, with 8 positions matching TRBD1. The CDR3 is made up of 15 amino acids. The J segment lost 5 bases and the V segment lost 5 bases, leaving 10 bases of the junction unmatched. Per the germline V gene, CDR1 is SEHNR and CDR2 is FQNEAQ (reference sequence). The CDR3 region is CASSLGRTGRYGYTF. CDR3 in DNA: TGTGCCAGCAGCCTAGGAAGGACAGGGAGGTATGGCTACACCTTC. Combining the CDR3 with reference TRBV7-9 and TRBJ1-2 gives the whole variable domain DTGVSQNPRHKITKRGQNVTFRCDPISEHNRLYWYRQTLGQGPEFLTYFQNEAQLEKSRLLSDRFSAERPKGSFSTLEIQRTEQGDSAMYLCASSLGRTGRYGYTFGSGTRLTVV.

This rearrangement joins TRBV27 to TRBJ2-7; 9 nucleotides match TRBD2. There are 17 residues in the CDR3. Germline loops: CDR1 MNHEY, CDR2 SMNVEV (reference sequence). With 4 bases clipped from V and 2 bases from J, the junction kept 12 bases outside the gene matches. The CDR3 DNA reads TGTGCCAGCAGTTACTCCATAAGCGGGGGGCCGACCTACGAGCAGTACTTC. Its translation is CASSYSISGGPTYEQYF.

This clone occurred a few times. The genes are TRBV5-1 and TRBJ1-1, with TRBD1 as a possible D gene (5 bases). CDR1 is SGHRS, CDR2 YFSETQ, per germline. Trimming removed 4 bases at V and 4 bases at J, with 14 bases between. The CDR3 consists of 14 residues. CDR3 coding DNA: TGCGCCAGCAGCCCGACGGGGGTTGGCACTGAAGCTTTCTTT. It codes for CASSPTGVGTEAFF.

The chain carries TRBV5-6 and TRBJ1-2; tentative D call: TRBD1 (5 bases). The CDR3 is made up of 14 amino acids. The V gene's germline CDR1 is SGHDT and CDR2 YYEEEE. V shed 4 bases and J shed 2 bases, with 12 bases lying between them. The chain's CDR3 is CASSEEGRNYGYTF. The CDR3 bases are TGTGCCAGCAGCGAGGAGGGGAGGAACTATGGCTACACCTTC.